This T cell receptor beta chain came from a study of T cell repertoires in cytomegalovirus infection. Overall study context: Researchers turned to recently identified HLA-C-restricted CMV epitopes as well as well-studied HLA-B-restricted ones.

A few counts support this clonotype. Its matching antigen is unknown. The J segment lost 0 bases and the V segment lost 5 bases, leaving 4 bases of the junction unmatched. Looked up from germline, CDR1 is SEHNR and CDR2 is FQNEAQ (reference sequence). The CDR3 has 14 residues. Using its own MiXCR run on the reads, TCRdb lists one record per CDR3 protein. The sample yields 28,000 or so distinct CDR3 sequences, under 20% seen once. The specimen was CD8+ T cells from cultured PBMCs, collected from culture after CMV antigen stimulation. This receptor was taken from a human donor in good health (CMV status not recorded). Some clones in this sample may be carry-over from other donors' samples. This chain joins TRBV7-9 and TRBJ2-7, with 7 bases matching TRBD1. The CDR3 protein is CASSPWDSSYEQYF. The CDR3 coding sequence is TGTGCCAGCAGCCCCTGGGACAGCTCCTACGAGCAGTACTTC.